The next 14 T cell receptor beta chains were all read from a single sample in a study of breast tumors, draining lymph nodes, adjacent tissues. From the multiplex PCR reads, TCRdb called clonotypes with MiXCR, one entry per CDR3 protein. The sample consists of 14,000 to 15,000 distinct CDR3 sequences, roughly 50% of them appearing once. Sequencing input: tumor-adjacent breast tissue. The receptors derive from a female donor with breast cancer. Some clones in this sample may be carry-over from other donors' samples.

This chain joins TRBV2 and TRBJ2-1; the D gene is possibly TRBD1 (6 bases). CDR1 SNHLY and CDR2 FYNNEI come from the germline V gene. V lost 4 bases and J 0 bases, leaving 10 bases between the germline ends. The CDR3 extends over 15 amino acids. The CDR3, as DNA: TGTGCCAGCAGTGTGGACAGCAGCTCCTACAATGAGCAGTTCTTC. This gives the protein CASSVDSSSYNEQFF. The whole variable domain, remainder taken from reference TRBV2 and TRBJ2-1, is EPEVTQTPSHQVTQMGQEVILRCVPISNHLYFYWYRQILGQKVEFLVSFYNNEISEKSEIFDDQFSVERPDGSNFTLKIRSTKLEDSAMYFCASSVDSSSYNEQFFGPGTRLTVL.

This clonotype was counted many times. Given a much more abundant clone one base away, this may be a read error. The CDR3 carries no conserved terminal phenylalanine or tryptophan, so it likely arises from a read error. This rearrangement joins TRBV14 to TRBJ1-5; D gene unclear. V gave up 8 bases and J gave up 3 bases, with 11 bases separating them. The CDR3 consists of 13 residues. Germline lookup yields CDR1 SGHDN and CDR2 FVKESK. CDR3 sequence reads: CASCPGPNQPQHS. The CDR3 nucleotides are TGTGCCAGCTGTCCCGGTCCCAATCAGCCCCAGCATTCT.

The rearrangement joins TRBV4-3 to TRBJ2-7, with 8 bases fitting TRBD2. Per germline, CDR1 LGHNA and CDR2 YSLEER. This CDR3 comprises 16 residues. Trimming removed 0 bases from V and 3 bases from J; junction bases left unmatched: 7. The CDR3 coding sequence is TGCGCCAGCAGCCAAGATCTTGGACTAGCATACTACGAGCAGTACTTC. Translating it yields CASSQDLGLAYYEQYF.

This clonotype was seen at least ten times. The rearrangement links TRBV12-3 or TRBV12-4 to TRBJ1-2, with a weak D call TRBD1 (6 bases). The CDR3 is made up of 14 amino acids. Trimming took 3 bases from V and 5 from J, leaving 13 bases between them. The CDR3 spells CASSLRGPTYGYTF. In nucleotides, the CDR3 is TGTGCCAGCAGTTTGCGGGGGCCCACTTATGGCTACACCTTC.

On this clonotype: Without the conserved terminal phenylalanine or tryptophan, this CDR3 likely stems from a read error. It is unclear where the CDR3 begins or ends on the DNA, so no DNA is shown, and the CDR3 is as TCRdb lists it. The chain links TRBV9 to TRBJ2-3; the D segment call TRBD2 is taken from the table without a DNA check. Germline V CDR1 and CDR2: SGDLS, YYNGEE. The CDR3 is 16 amino acids in total, end residues counted. CDR3 region: CASSVPRGSGRRPPIN.

The chain joins TRBV20-1 to TRBJ1-2; the match to TRBD1 covers 7 bases. Germline V gives CDR1 DFQATT, CDR2 SNEGSKA (reference sequence). With V trimmed by 2 bases and J by 6 bases, 0 bases remained unmatched. The CDR3 loop spans 11 amino acids. The CDR3 loop reads CSARQGDGYTF. For the CDR3, the DNA is TGCAGTGCTAGACAGGGGGATGGCTACACCTTC.

This clonotype occurred many times. V and J are TRBV24-1 and TRBJ2-1; D may be TRBD2 (6 bases). Trimming removed 7 bases from V and 9 bases from J, with 12 bases in between. From germline, CDR1 is KGHDR and CDR2 SFDVKD. The CDR3 has 12 amino acids. As DNA, the CDR3 is TGTGCCACCAGGGGGGAGGCGGGTGAGCAGTTCTTC. Translated, it gives CATRGEAGEQFF.

In its sample, this clonotype is medium-sized. The V call is TRBV20-1, the J call TRBJ1-2, with D maybe TRBD1 (6 bases). The ends were cut back, 3 bases at V and 0 bases at J, with 11 bases in the middle. The CDR3 contains 14 residues. Germline V gene sequence: CDR1 DFQATT, CDR2 SNEGSKA (reference sequence). CDR3 DNA sequence: TGCAGTGCTAGCGACAGGACCGCTAACTATGGCTACACCTTC. The encoded protein is CSASDRTANYGYTF.

The chain carries TRBV27 and TRBJ2-1; the D gene is possibly TRBD1 (6 bases). The CDR3 has 13 amino acids. Per the germline V gene, CDR1 is MNHEY and CDR2 is SMNVEV (reference sequence). V was pared by 3 bases and J by 8 bases, with 11 bases between. CDR3 in DNA: TGTGCCAGCAGTTTTGCAGGGGACGATGAGCAGTTCTTC. It yields the protein CASSFAGDDEQFF.

This clonotype was detected many times. J is TRBJ2-7 and V is TRBV9, with D perhaps matching TRBD1 or TRBD2 (5 bases each). With 4 bases removed from V and 4 bases from J, the gap between germline ends came to 12 bases. This CDR3 comprises 13 residues. The germline V gene has CDR1 SGDLS and CDR2 YYNGEE. The CDR3: CASSSHEGYEQYF. The CDR3 nucleotides read TGTGCCAGCAGCTCCCACGAGGGGTACGAGCAGTACTTC.

The chain uses TRBV7-9 and TRBJ1-5, with 7 bases fitting TRBD1. From germline, CDR1 is SEHNR and CDR2 FQNEAQ (reference sequence). The CDR3 totals 14 residues. V gave up 4 bases and J gave up 6 bases; unmatched junction bases: 6. Here the CDR3 reads CASSSGTVIQPQHF. CDR3 sequence (DNA): TGTGCCAGCAGCTCCGGGACAGTGATTCAGCCCCAGCATTTT.

This clonotype was observed a few times. The chain employs TRBV27 and TRBJ1-1, with TRBD1 as a possible D gene (6 bases). This CDR3 has 13 amino acids. The V gene lost 5 bases and the J gene lost 3 bases, with 10 bases spanning the gap. CDR1 is MNHEY and CDR2 is SMNVEV in the germline V gene (reference sequence). The CDR3, as DNA: TGTGCCAGCAGTACAGGGCTGGACACTGAAGCTTTCTTT. Protein: CASSTGLDTEAFF.

This clonotype appeared a few times. A junction end diverges from the germline sequence, so it may reflect a read error. This chain connects TRBV20-1 to TRBJ1-2, with TRBD1 matching over 7 bases. CDR1 is DFQATT and CDR2 is SNEGSKA in the germline V gene (reference sequence). This CDR3 comprises 15 residues. The DNA of the CDR3 is TGCAGTGCTCCTCGTATAGGGGGCCCTACCTATGGCTACGCCTTC. This codes for CSAPRIGGPTYGYAF.

The V call is TRBV7-9, the J call TRBJ2-1; D is uncertain. Germline V lookup: CDR1 SEHNR, CDR2 FQNEAQ (reference sequence). Trimming stripped 1 base from V and 8 bases from J, with 9 bases between. The length of the CDR3 is 13 residues. CDR3 region: CASSLGGWDEQFF. CDR3 in DNA: TGTGCCAGCAGCTTAGGGGGATGGGATGAGCAGTTCTTC.